The 22 T cell receptor beta chains in this list originate from one sample, sequenced in a study of a mutant IDH1 vaccine in newly diagnosed glioma. Indicated time point: baseline, week 1 (first vaccination visit). Treatment noted: pre-vaccination baseline after standard-of-care therapy. Generated by immunoSEQ multiplex PCR, the TCRdb table keeps only in-frame clones and is missing some. The profile shows about 92,000 clones, about 80% of them singletons. The sample was PBMCs, taken from a glioma patient treated with radiotherapy, temozolomide or both. Every receptor here comes from a middle-aged man with glioma.

The chain links TRBV5-4 to TRBJ1-1, with 7 bases that match TRBD1. V shed 4 bases and J 2 bases; nucleotides not matched to a gene: 5. Looked up from germline, CDR1 is SGHNT and CDR2 is YYREEE (reference sequence). This CDR3 has 14 residues. In DNA, the CDR3 is TGTGCCAGCAGCCTAGGACAGGATAACACTGAAGCTTTCTTT. Protein product: CASSLGQDNTEAFF.

This clone appeared a few times. The chain carries TRBV7-9 and TRBJ2-3, with D hard to call. The V end lost 1 base, the J end lost 1 base, and 9 bases lay between the germline ends. This CDR3 comprises 15 residues. CDR1 is SEHNR and CDR2 is FQNEAQ in the germline V gene (reference sequence). The CDR3 region is CASSLGAGGTDTQYF. DNA for the CDR3: TGTGCCAGCAGCTTAGGCGCAGGAGGCACAGATACGCAGTATTTT.

The rearrangement uses TRBV5-4 and TRBJ2-5; D is possibly TRBD2 (6 bases). The V end was cut by 4 bases, the J end by 5 bases, with 15 bases between. This CDR3 has 14 amino acids. Germline loops: CDR1 SGHNT, CDR2 YYREEE (reference sequence). CDR3 in amino acids: CASSRDSREETQYF. The CDR3 DNA sequence: TGTGCCAGCAGCCGGGACTCAAGGGAGGAGACCCAGTACTTC. Variable domain in full (rest from reference TRBV5-4 and TRBJ2-5): ETGVTQSPTHLIKTRGQQVTLRCSSQSGHNTVSWYQQALGQGPQFIFQYYREEENGRGNFPPRFSGLQFPNYSSELNVNALELDDSALYLCASSRDSREETQYFGPGTRLLVL.

The V gene is TRBV7-2, the J gene TRBJ2-4; D might be TRBD2 (6 bases). Trimming left V 6 bases short and J 9 bases short, with 12 bases between. The CDR3 spans 12 residues. Germline V gene data show CDR1 as SGHTA and CDR2 as FQGNSA. The CDR3: CASRRDSGIQYF. DNA of the CDR3: TGTGCCAGCAGACGGGACTCGGGCATTCAGTACTTC.

This clone was detected a few times. The chain combines TRBV5-4 with TRBJ1-2, with 9 bases matching TRBD1. The CDR3 spans 14 residues. V was clipped by 4 bases and J by 6 bases; unmatched bases: 7. Germline-derived CDR1 and CDR2 are SGHNT and YYREEE (reference sequence). The CDR3 DNA reads as TGTGCCAGCAGCCTGACAGGGGGTAGGGATGGCTACACCTTC. Amino acids: CASSLTGGRDGYTF.

The chain combines TRBV19 with TRBJ1-3; D remains ambiguous. Trimming took off 3 bases at V and 3 bases at J, with 3 bases between the two ends. The CDR3 extends over 12 amino acids. Germline values: CDR1 LNHDA, CDR2 SQIVND (reference sequence). This CDR3 is CASSILGNTIYF. Here the CDR3 DNA reads TGTGCCAGTAGTATTCTTGGAAACACCATATATTTT.

The chain combines TRBV7-9 with TRBJ2-1, with D possibly TRBD1 on 7 matching bases. Trimming cost V 4 bases and J 6 bases, with 10 bases left between them. This CDR3 contains 13 residues. Germline CDR1 is SEHNR and CDR2 is FQNEAQ (reference sequence). In nucleotides, the CDR3 is TGTGCCAGCAGCTCCCAGGGGGGCAATGAGCAGTTCTTC. This sequence encodes CASSSQGGNEQFF.

The V gene is TRBV7-8, the J gene TRBJ2-7, with 11 nucleotides matching TRBD2. Per germline, CDR1 SGHVS and CDR2 FQNEAQ. The CDR3 has 16 residues. Trimming removed 4 bases from V and 2 bases from J; junction bases left unmatched: 7. CDR3 region: CASSSSTSGMPYEQYF. CDR3 in DNA: TGTGCCAGCAGCTCCTCGACTAGCGGGATGCCCTACGAGCAGTACTTC.

CDR3 residues: CASSSRAGDIRANVLTF. DNA for the CDR3: TGCGCCAGCAGCTCCCGAGCGGGAGACATTAGGGCCAACGTCCTGACTTTC. The rearrangement joins TRBV5-1 to TRBJ2-6, with 8 nucleotides matching TRBD2. This CDR3 has 17 amino acids. Trimming took 3 bases from V and 5 from J; bases not matched to a gene: 10. Germline values: CDR1 SGHRS, CDR2 YFSETQ.

The rearrangement links TRBV2 to TRBJ2-5, with 7 bases identical to TRBD1. The V segment lost 8 bases and the J segment 5 bases; nucleotides outside the gene matches: 11. The CDR3 runs 14 residues. Looked up from germline, CDR1 is SNHLY and CDR2 is FYNNEI. The CDR3 sequence is CASHGTGVRETQYF. DNA of the CDR3: TGTGCCAGCCATGGAACAGGGGTGAGGGAGACCCAGTACTTC.

This rearrangement joins TRBV7-2 to TRBJ2-5; 12 bases align to TRBD1. This CDR3 has 17 residues. Germline V gene data show CDR1 as SGHTA and CDR2 as FQGNSA. The J segment lost 5 bases and the V segment lost 2 bases, leaving 9 bases of the junction unmatched. The CDR3 here is CASSLNRDRGPGETQYF. The DNA for the CDR3 is TGTGCCAGCAGCTTAAACCGGGACAGGGGGCCCGGGGAGACCCAGTACTTC.

The V gene is TRBV5-8, the J gene TRBJ2-7; D gene unclear. CDR1 and CDR2 from the germline V gene are SGHTS and YDEGEE. V shed 6 bases and J shed 0 bases, with 10 bases lying between them. The CDR3 runs 13 residues. The CDR3 protein is CASNDAYSYEQYF. In DNA, the CDR3 is TGTGCCAGCAACGACGCTTACTCCTACGAGCAGTACTTC.

This chain connects TRBV19 to TRBJ1-6, with TRBD1 identical over 7 bases. This CDR3 spans 13 amino acids. V shed 9 bases and J 7 bases; nucleotides not matched to a gene: 6. From germline, CDR1 is LNHDA and CDR2 SQIVND (reference sequence). CDR3 coding DNA: TGTGCCAGCACGGGGACAGCCAATTCACCCCTCCACTTT. This sequence encodes CASTGTANSPLHF.

In its sample, this clone was seen a few times. The rearrangement joins TRBV7-6 to TRBJ1-1; D gene unclear. Per the germline V gene, CDR1 is SGHVS and CDR2 is FNYEAQ. The V end lost 5 bases, the J end lost 4 bases, and 14 bases lay between the germline ends. CDR3 length: 14 residues. The CDR3 nucleotides read TGTGCCAGCAGCCTAATTCGCGGGGTCACTGAAGCTTTCTTT. As protein: CASSLIRGVTEAFF.

The CDR3 region is CASSLPRQGVADTQYF. The CDR3 nucleotides are TGTGCCAGCAGCCTTCCTCGACAGGGGGTAGCAGATACGCAGTATTTT. The gene calls are TRBV5-4 and TRBJ2-3, with TRBD1 matching 9 bases. Trimming at V came to 4 bases and at J to 4 bases, leaving 10 bases not matched to a gene. Germline lookup yields CDR1 SGHNT and CDR2 YYREEE (reference sequence). The CDR3 extends over 16 amino acids.

The chain carries TRBV7-8 and TRBJ1-1; TRBD1 matches 8 bases. The junction had 13 bases not matched to a gene; V was cut back by 3 bases and J by 4 bases. The germline V gene has CDR1 SGHVS and CDR2 FQNEAQ. The CDR3 spans 17 residues. CDR3 nucleotides: TGTGCCAGCAGCTTTCTACAAGGACAGGGCGCAGGCACTGAAGCTTTCTTT. Translated, it gives CASSFLQGQGAGTEAFF.

V and J are TRBV5-8 and TRBJ1-6, with 8 bases lining up with TRBD1. After removal of 10 bases from V and 10 bases from J, the junction contained 7 bases not matched to a gene. The V gene's germline CDR1 is SGHTS and CDR2 YDEGEE. The CDR3 contains 12 residues. DNA of the CDR3: TGTGCCTTCGGACAGGGAAACTCACCCCTCCACTTT. This codes for CAFGQGNSPLHF.

The J gene is TRBJ1-5, the V gene TRBV30, with D unclear. V gave up 0 bases and J gave up 5 bases, with 11 bases separating them. The germline V gene has CDR1 GTSNPN and CDR2 SVGIG (reference sequence). This CDR3 spans 14 amino acids. This chain's CDR3 is CAWSVVGIYQPQHF. The DNA of the CDR3 is TGTGCCTGGAGTGTTGTGGGGATATATCAGCCCCAGCATTTT.

The genes are TRBV15 and TRBJ1-5; D unresolved. In germline, CDR1 is LNHNV, CDR2 YYDKDF (reference sequence). Trimming cost V 0 bases and J 10 bases, with 7 bases left between them. The CDR3 loop spans 12 amino acids. CDR3 amino acids: CATSRDQGPQHF. DNA for the CDR3: TGTGCCACCAGCAGAGATCAAGGACCCCAGCATTTT.

The CDR3 DNA sequence: TGCGCCAGCAGTGGGCCACCCTCCTACGAGCAGTACTTC. It yields the protein CASSGPPSYEQYF. This chain uses TRBV10-1 with TRBJ2-7, with D unclear. V gave up 4 bases and J gave up 0 bases, with 7 bases separating them. CDR1 is WNHNN and CDR2 is SYGVQD in the germline V gene (reference sequence). This CDR3 spans 13 amino acids.

This clone was found a few times. This chain uses TRBV7-2 with TRBJ2-4; perhaps TRBD1 as D (5 bases). The CDR3 consists of 16 residues. V shed 5 bases and J shed 1 base, with 15 bases lying between them. Germline CDR1 SGHTA, CDR2 FQGNSA. The CDR3 here is CASSPRVNSAKNIQYF. CDR3 in DNA: TGTGCCAGCAGCCCCAGGGTAAACTCGGCCAAAAACATTCAGTACTTC. The whole variable domain, remainder taken from reference TRBV7-2 and TRBJ2-4, is GAGVSQSPSNKVTEKGKDVELRCDPISGHTALYWYRQSLGQGLEFLIYFQGNSAPDKSGLPSDRFSAERTGGSVSTLTIQRTQQEDSAVYLCASSPRVNSAKNIQYFGAGTRLSVL.

This chain uses TRBV18 with TRBJ2-3; D not resolved. The CDR3 length is 15 residues. The V end was cut by 6 bases, the J end by 4 bases, with 17 bases between. CDR1 is KGHSH, CDR2 LQKENI, per germline. The CDR3 protein is CASSPLGAVADTQYF. In DNA form, the CDR3 reads TGTGCCAGCTCCCCTCTAGGTGCAGTGGCAGATACGCAGTATTTT. Complete variable domain (other parts from reference TRBV18 and TRBJ2-3): NAGVMQNPRHLVRRRGQEARLRCSPMKGHSHVYWYRQLPEEGLKFMVYLQKENIIDESGMPKERFSAEFPKEGPSILRIQQVVRGDSAAYFCASSPLGAVADTQYFGPGTRLTVL.